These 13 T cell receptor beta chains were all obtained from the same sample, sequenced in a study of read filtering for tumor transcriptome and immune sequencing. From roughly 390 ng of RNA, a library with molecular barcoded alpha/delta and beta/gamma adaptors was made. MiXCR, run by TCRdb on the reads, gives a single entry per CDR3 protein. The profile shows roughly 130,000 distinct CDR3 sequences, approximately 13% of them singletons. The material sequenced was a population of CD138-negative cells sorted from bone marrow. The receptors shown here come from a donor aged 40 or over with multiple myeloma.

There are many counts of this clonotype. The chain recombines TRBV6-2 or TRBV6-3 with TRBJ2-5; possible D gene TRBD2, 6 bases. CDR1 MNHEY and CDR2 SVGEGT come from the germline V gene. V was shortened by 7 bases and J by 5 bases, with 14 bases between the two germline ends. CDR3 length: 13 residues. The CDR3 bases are TGTGCCAGCATTCCGGGGGATGGGGAGACCCAGTACTTC. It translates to CASIPGDGETQYF.

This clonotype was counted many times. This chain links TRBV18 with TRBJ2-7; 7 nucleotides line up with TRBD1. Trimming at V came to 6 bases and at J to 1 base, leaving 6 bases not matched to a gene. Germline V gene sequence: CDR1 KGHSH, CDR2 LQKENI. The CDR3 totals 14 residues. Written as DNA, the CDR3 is TGTGCCAGCTCGTCCGGGACAGCATCCTACGAGCAGTACTTC. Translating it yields CASSSGTASYEQYF.

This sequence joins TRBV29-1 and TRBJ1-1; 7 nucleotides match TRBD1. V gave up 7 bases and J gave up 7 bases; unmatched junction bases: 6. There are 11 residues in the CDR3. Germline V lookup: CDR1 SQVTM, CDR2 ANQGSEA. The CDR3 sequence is CSGRAGGEAFF. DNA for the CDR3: TGCAGCGGCCGAGCAGGGGGTGAAGCTTTCTTT.

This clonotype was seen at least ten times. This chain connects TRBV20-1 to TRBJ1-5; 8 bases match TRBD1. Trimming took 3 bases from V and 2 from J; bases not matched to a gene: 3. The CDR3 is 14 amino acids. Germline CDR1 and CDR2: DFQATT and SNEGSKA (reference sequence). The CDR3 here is CSARRTGRNQPQHF. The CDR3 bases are TGCAGTGCTAGGAGGACAGGGCGCAATCAGCCCCAGCATTTT.

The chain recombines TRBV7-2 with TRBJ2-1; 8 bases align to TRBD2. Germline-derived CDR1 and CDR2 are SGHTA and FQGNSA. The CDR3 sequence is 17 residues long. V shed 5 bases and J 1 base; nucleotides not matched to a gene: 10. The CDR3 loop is CASSPREGQRSYNEQFF. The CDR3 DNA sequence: TGTGCCAGCAGCCCCCGGGAGGGGCAGAGGTCCTACAATGAGCAGTTCTTC. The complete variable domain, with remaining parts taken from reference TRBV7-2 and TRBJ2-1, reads GAGVSQSPSNKVTEKGKDVELRCDPISGHTALYWYRQSLGQGLEFLIYFQGNSAPDKSGLPSDRFSAERTGGSVSTLTIQRTQQEDSAVYLCASSPREGQRSYNEQFFGPGTRLTVL.

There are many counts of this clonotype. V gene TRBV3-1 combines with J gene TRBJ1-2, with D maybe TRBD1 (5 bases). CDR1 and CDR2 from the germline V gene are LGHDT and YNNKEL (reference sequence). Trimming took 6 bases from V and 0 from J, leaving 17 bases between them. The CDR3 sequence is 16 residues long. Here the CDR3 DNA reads TGTGCCAGCAGTCAATCCGACAGATCAGCTAACTATGGCTACACCTTC. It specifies CASSQSDRSANYGYTF. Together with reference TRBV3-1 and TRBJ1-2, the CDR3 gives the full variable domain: DTAVSQTPKYLVTQMGNDKSIKCEQNLGHDTMYWYKQDSKKFLKIMFSYNNKELIINETVPNRFSPKSPDKAHLNLHINSLELGDSAVYFCASSQSDRSANYGYTFGSGTRLTVV.

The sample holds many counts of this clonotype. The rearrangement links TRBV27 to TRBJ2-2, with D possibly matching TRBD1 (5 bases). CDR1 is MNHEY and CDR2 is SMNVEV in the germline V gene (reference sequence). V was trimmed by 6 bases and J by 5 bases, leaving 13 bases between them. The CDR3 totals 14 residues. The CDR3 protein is CASRLRAWTGELFF. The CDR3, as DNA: TGTGCCAGCAGACTCAGGGCTTGGACCGGGGAGCTGTTTTTT.

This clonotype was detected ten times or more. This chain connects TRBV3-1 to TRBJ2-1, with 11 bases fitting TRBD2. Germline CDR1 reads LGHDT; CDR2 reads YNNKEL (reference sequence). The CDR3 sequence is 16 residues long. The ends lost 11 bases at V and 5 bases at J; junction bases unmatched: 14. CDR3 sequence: CAQPRASGRLNNEQFF. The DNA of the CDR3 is TGTGCCCAACCCCGGGCTAGCGGGAGGCTAAACAATGAGCAGTTCTTC.

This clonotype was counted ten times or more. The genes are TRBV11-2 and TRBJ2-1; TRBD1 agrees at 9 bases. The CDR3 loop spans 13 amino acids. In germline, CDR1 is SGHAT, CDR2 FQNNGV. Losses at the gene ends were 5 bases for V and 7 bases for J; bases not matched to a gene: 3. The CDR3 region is CASSRTGENEQFF. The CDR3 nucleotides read TGTGCCAGCAGCCGGACAGGGGAAAATGAGCAGTTCTTC.

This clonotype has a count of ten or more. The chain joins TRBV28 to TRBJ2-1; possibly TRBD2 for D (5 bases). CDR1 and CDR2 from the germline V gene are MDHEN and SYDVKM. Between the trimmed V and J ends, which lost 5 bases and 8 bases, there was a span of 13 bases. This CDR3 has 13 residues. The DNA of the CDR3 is TGTGCCAGCAGTCAAATAGGAGGCGATGAGCAGTTCTTC. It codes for CASSQIGGDEQFF.

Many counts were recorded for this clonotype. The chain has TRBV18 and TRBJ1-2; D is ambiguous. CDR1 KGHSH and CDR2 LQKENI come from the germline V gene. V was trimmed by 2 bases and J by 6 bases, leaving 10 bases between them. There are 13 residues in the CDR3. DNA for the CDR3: TGTGCCAGCTCACCAGGTCAGGATGATGGCTACACCTTC. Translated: CASSPGQDDGYTF. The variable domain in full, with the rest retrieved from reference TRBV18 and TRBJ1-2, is NAGVMQNPRHLVRRRGQEARLRCSPMKGHSHVYWYRQLPEEGLKFMVYLQKENIIDESGMPKERFSAEFPKEGPSILRIQQVVRGDSAAYFCASSPGQDDGYTFGSGTRLTVV.

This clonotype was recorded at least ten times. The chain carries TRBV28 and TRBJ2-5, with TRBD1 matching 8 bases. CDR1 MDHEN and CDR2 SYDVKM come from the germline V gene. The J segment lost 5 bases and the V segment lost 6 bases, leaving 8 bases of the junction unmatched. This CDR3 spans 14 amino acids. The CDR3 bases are TGTGCCAGCAGCGCCCAGGGGGCGCCGGAGACCCAGTACTTC. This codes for CASSAQGAPETQYF.

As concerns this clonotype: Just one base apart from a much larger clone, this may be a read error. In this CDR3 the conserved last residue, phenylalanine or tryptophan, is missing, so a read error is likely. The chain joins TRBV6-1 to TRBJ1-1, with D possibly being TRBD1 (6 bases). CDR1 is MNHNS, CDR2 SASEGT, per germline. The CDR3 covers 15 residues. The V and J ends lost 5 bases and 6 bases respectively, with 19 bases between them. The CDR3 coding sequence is TGTGCCAGCAGTCCGGAGGGGGGGATAGGGGCTGAAGCTTTCTCT. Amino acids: CASSPEGGIGAEAFS.